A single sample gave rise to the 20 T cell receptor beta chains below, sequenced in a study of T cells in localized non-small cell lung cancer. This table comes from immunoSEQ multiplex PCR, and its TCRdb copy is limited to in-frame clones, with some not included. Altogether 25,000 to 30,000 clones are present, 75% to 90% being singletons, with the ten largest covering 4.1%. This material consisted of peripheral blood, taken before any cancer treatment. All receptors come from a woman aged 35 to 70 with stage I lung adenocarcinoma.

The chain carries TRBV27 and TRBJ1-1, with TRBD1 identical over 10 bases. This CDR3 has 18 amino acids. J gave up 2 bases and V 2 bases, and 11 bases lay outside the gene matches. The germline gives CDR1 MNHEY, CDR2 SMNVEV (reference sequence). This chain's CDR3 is CASSLKKRTGGGNTEAFF. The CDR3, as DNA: TGTGCCAGCAGTTTAAAAAAGCGGACAGGGGGTGGAAACACTGAAGCTTTCTTT.

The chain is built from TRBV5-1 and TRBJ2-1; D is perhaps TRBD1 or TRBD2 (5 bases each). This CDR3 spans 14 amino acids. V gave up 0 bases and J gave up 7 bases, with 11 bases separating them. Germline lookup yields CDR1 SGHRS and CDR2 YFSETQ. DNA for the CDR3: TGCGCCAGCAGCTTGGGGGACGGACGAAATGAGCAGTTCTTC. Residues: CASSLGDGRNEQFF.

The CDR3 DNA reads as TGTGCCAGCAGCAGGGGAGGATCCTCAGCTTTCTTT. It is translated as CASSRGGSSAFF. The chain couples TRBV6-6 to TRBJ1-1; D might be TRBD1 (6 bases). There are 12 residues in the CDR3. The germline CDR1 and CDR2 sequences are MNHNY and SVGAGI (reference sequence). V lost 6 bases and J 10 bases, leaving 15 bases between the germline ends.

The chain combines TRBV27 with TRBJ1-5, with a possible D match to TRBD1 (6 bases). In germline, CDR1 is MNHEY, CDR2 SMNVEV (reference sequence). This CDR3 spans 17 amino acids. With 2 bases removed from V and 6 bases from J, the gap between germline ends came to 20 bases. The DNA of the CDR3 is TGTGCCAGCAGTTTACCCGACAGGCCCTGGGCGGGTCAGCCCCAGCATTTT. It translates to CASSLPDRPWAGQPQHF.

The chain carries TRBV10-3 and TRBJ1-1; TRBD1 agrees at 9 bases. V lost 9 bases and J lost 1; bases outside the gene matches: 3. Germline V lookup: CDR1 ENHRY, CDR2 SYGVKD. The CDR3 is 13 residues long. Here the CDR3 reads CAIQGASNTEAFF. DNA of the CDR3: TGTGCCATACAGGGGGCATCGAACACTGAAGCTTTCTTT.

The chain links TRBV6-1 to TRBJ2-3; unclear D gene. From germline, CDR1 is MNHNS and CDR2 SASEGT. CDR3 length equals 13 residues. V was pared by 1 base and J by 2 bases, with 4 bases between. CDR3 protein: CASSEGPTDTQYF. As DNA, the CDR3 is TGTGCCAGCAGTGAAGGTCCCACAGATACGCAGTATTTT.

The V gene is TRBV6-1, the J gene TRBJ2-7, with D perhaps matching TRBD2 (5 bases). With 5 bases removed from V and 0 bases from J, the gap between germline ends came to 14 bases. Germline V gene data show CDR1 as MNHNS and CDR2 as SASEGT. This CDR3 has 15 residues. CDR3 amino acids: CASSSAGLVSYEQYF. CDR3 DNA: TGTGCCAGCAGTTCCGCGGGCCTCGTCTCCTACGAGCAGTACTTC.

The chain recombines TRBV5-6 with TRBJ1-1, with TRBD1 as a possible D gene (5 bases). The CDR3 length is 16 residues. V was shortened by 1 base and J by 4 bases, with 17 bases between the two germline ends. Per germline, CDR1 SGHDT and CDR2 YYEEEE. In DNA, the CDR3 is TGTGCCAGCAGCTTGTGGGCCCCCGCAGGGACCACTGAAGCTTTCTTT. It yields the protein CASSLWAPAGTTEAFF.

The chain's CDR3 is CASSSAGPKKEAFF. DNA for the CDR3: TGTGCCAGCAGCTCGGCCGGGCCGAAGAAAGAAGCTTTCTTT. V gene TRBV5-8 combines with J gene TRBJ1-1, with no clear D. The CDR3 runs 14 residues. The V end was cut by 3 bases, the J end by 8 bases, with 17 bases between. The germline V gene has CDR1 SGHTS and CDR2 YDEGEE.

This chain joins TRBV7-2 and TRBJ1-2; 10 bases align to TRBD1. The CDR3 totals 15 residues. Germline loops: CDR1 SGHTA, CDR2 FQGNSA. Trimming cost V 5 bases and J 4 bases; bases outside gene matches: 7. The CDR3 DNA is TGTGCCAGCAGCCGACAGGGGGCGGAAAGCTATGGCTACACCTTC. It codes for CASSRQGAESYGYTF.

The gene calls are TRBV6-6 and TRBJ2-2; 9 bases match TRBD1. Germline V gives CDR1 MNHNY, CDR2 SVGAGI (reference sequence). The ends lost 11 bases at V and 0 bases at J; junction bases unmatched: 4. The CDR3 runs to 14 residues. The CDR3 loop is CAARTGANTGELFF. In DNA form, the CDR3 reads TGTGCCGCCCGGACAGGGGCGAACACCGGGGAGCTGTTTTTT.

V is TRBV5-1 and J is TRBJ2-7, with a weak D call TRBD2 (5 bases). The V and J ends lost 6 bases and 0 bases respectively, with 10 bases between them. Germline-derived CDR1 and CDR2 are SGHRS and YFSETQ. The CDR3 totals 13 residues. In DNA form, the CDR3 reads TGCGCCAGCACGGGGAGTAGCTCCTACGAGCAGTACTTC. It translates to CASTGSSSYEQYF.

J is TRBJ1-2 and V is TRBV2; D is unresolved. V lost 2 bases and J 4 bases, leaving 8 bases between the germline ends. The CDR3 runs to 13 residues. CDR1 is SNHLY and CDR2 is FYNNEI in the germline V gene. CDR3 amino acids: CASSESGSYGYTF. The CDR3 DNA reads TGTGCCAGCAGTGAATCCGGGAGCTATGGCTACACCTTC.

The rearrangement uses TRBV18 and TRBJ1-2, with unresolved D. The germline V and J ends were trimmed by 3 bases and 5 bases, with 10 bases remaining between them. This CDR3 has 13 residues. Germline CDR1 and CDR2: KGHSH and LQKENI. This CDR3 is CASSPGNRYGYTF. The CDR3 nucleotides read TGTGCCAGCTCACCCGGCAATAGATATGGCTACACCTTC.

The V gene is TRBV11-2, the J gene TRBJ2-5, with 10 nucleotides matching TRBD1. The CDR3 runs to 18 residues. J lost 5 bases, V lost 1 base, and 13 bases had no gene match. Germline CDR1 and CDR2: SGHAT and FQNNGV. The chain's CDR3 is CASSLGVTGTGAVETQYF. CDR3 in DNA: TGTGCCAGCAGCTTAGGGGTGACGGGGACAGGGGCGGTGGAGACCCAGTACTTC.

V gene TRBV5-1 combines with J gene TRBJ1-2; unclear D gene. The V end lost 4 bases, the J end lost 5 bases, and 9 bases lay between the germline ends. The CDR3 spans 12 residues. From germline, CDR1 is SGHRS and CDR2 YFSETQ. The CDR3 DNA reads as TGCGCCAGCAGCATAGACTTTTATGGCTACACCTTC. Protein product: CASSIDFYGYTF.

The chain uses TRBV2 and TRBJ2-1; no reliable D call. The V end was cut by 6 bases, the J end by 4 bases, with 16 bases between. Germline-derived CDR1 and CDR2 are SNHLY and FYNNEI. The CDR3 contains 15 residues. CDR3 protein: CASRHPREKYNEQFF. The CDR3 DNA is TGTGCCAGCAGGCACCCTCGAGAAAAATACAATGAGCAGTTCTTC.

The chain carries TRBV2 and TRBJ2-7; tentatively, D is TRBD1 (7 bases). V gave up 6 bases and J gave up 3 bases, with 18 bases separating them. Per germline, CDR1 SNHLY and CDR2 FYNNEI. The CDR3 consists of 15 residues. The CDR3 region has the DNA TGTGCCAGCAGGACCGACGGGGGACAGATCTACGAGCAGTACTTC. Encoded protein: CASRTDGGQIYEQYF.

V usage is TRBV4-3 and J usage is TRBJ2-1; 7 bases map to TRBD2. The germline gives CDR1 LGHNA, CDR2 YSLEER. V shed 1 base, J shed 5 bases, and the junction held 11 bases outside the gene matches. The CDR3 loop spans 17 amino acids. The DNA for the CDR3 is TGCGCCAGCAGCCAAGCCCCCCGGGGAGCGGGGAACAATGAGCAGTTCTTC. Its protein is CASSQAPRGAGNNEQFF.

CDR3 sequence (DNA): TGTGCCTGGAGGAAGGGCGGCTACACCTTC. Translating it yields CAWRKGGYTF. The chain is built from TRBV30 and TRBJ1-2; D gene uncertain. The CDR3 covers 10 residues. The V end lost 3 bases, the J end lost 8 bases, and 7 bases lay between the germline ends. Per the germline V gene, CDR1 is GTSNPN and CDR2 is SVGIG (reference sequence).